This T cell receptor (beta chain) was recorded in a study of shared clonotypes between healthy human individuals. Study-level results: Sampling used blood alone; tissue repertoires probably differ. Non-shared clonotypes had lower generation probabilities than those shared by all four donors.

About this clone: The target antigen is unknown.

The CDR3 is 15 residues long. V trimming: 8 bases; J trimming: 4 bases; junction bases outside the gene matches: 14. Germline V gene data show CDR1 as SNHLY and CDR2 as FYNNEI. TCRdb's copy holds only in-frame clones and misses some; the assay was immunoSEQ multiplex PCR. Here the sample spans hundreds of thousands of clones, less than 85% being singletons. This receptor was obtained from a woman between 25 and 40 years old in good health. Sequenced sample: memory CD4+ T cells sorted from blood. Described subset: CD45RA-negative fraction. The rearrangement uses TRBV2 and TRBJ2-7; TRBD2 agrees at 7 bases. In DNA form, the CDR3 reads TGTGCCAGCTCCAGCGTACTAGCGAACTCTTACGAGCAGTACTTC. Its translation is CASSSVLANSYEQYF.